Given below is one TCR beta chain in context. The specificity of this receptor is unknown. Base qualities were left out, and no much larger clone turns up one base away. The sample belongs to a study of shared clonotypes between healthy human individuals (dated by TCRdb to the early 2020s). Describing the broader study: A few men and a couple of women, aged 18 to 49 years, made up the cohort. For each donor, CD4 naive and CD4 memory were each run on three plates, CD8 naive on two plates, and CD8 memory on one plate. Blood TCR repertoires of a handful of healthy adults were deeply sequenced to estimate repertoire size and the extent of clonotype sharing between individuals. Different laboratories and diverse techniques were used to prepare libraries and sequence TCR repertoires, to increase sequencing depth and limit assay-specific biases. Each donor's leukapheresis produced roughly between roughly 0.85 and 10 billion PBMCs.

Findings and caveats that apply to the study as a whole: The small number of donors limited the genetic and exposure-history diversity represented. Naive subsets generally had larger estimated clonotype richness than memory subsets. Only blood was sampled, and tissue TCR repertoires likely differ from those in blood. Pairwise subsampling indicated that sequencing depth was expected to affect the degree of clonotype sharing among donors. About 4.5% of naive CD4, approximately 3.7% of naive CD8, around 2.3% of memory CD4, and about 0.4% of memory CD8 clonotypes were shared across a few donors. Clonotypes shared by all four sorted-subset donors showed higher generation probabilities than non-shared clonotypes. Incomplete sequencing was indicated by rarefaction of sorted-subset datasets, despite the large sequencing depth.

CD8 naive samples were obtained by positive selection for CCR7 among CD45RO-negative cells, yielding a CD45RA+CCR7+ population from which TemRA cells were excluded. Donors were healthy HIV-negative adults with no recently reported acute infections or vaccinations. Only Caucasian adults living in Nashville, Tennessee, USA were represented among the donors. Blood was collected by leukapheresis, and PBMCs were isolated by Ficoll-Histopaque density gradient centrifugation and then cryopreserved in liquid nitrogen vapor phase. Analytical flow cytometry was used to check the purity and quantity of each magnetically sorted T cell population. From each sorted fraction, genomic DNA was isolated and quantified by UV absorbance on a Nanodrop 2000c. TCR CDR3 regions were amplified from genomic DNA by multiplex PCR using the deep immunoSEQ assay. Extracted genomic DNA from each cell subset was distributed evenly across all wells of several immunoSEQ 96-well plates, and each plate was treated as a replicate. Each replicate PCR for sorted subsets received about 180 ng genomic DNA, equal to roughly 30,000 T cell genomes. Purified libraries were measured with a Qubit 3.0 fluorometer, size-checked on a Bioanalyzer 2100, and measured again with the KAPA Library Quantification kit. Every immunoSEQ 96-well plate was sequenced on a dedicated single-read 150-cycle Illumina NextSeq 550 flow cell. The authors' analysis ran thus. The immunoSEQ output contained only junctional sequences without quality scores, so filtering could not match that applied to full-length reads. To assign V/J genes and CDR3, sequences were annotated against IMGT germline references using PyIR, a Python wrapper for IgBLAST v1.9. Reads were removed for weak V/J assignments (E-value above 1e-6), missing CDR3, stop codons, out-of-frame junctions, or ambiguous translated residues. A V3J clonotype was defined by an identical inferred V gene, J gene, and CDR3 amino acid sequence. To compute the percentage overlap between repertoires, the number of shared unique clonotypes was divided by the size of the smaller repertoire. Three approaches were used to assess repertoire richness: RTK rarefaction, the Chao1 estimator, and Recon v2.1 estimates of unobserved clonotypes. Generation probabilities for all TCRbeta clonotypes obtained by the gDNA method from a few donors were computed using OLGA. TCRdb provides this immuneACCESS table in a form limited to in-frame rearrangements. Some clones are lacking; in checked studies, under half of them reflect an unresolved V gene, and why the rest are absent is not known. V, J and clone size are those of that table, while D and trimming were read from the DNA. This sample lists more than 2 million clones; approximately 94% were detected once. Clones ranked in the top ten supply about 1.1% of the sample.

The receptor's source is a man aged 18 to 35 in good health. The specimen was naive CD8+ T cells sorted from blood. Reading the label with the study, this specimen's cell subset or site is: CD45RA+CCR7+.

CDR3 loop: CASSLSSLGQPQHF. The nucleotide sequence reads as follows: TGTGCCAGCAGTTTATCCTCGCTTGGGCAGCCCCAGCATTTT. The rearrangement combines TRBV28 with TRBJ1-5, with the D gene call left open. The germline V gene specifies MDHEN as CDR1 and SYDVKM as CDR2. The junction carries 11 bases between V and J, which are trimmed by 1 base and 7 bases respectively. The CDR3 holds 14 amino acids from the cysteine to the phenylalanine. Of the read, only the CDR3 DNA is kept; its 42 bases are in frame from base 1.